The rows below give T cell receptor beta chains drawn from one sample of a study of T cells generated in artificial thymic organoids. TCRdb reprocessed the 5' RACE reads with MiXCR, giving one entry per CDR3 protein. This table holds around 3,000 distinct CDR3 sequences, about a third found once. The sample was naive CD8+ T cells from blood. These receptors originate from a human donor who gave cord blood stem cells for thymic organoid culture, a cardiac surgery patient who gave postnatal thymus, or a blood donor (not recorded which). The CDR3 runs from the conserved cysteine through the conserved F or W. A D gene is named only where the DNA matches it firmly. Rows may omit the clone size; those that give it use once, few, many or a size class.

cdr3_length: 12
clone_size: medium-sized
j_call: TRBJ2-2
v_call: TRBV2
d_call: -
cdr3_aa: CAHERLTGELFF
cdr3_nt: TGTGCCCATGAGCGGCTGACCGGGGAGCTGTTTTTT

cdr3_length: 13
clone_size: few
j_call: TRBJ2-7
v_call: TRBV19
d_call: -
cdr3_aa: CASSISADNEQYF
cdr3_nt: TGTGCCAGTAGTATTTCAGCGGACAACGAGCAGTACTTC

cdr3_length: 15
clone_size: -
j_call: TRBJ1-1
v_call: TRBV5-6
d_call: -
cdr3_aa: CASSPWGVMNTEAFF
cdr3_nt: TGTGCCAGCAGCCCCTGGGGAGTTATGAACACTGAAGCTTTCTTT

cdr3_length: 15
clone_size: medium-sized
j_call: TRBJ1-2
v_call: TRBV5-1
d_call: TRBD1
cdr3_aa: CASSDDRGTGGGYTF
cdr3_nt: TGCGCCAGCAGCGACGACAGGGGGACCGGTGGGGGCTACACCTTC

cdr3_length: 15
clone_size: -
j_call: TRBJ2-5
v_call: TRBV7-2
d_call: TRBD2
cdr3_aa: CASSPRTSGSETQYF
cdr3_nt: TGTGCCAGCAGCCCAAGGACTAGCGGGAGCGAGACCCAGTACTTC

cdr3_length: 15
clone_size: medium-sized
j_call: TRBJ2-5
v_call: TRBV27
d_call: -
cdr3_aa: CASSLWGTPKETQYF
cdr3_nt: TGTGCCAGCAGTTTATGGGGGACACCTAAAGAGACCCAGTACTTC

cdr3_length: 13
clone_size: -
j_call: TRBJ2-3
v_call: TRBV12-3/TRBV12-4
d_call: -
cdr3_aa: CASSLGGPDTQYF
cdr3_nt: TGTGCCAGCAGTTTGGGGGGGCCAGATACGCAGTATTTT

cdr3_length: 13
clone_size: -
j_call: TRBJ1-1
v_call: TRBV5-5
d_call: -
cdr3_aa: CASSWDMNTEAFF
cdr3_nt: TGTGCCAGCAGCTGGGACATGAACACTGAAGCTTTCTTT

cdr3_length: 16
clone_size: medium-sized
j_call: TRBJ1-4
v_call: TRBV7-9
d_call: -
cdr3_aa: CASSKTANATNEKLFF
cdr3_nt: TGTGCCAGCAGCAAGACAGCAAATGCAACTAATGAAAAACTGTTTTTT

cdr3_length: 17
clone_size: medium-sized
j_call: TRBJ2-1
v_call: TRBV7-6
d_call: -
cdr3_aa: CASSSRLPRSSYNEQFF
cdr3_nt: TGTGCCAGCAGCTCAAGACTACCTAGGAGCTCCTACAATGAGCAGTTCTTC

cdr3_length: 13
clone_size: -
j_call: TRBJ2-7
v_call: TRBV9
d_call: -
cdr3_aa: CASSSWEEGEQYF
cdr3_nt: TGTGCCAGCAGTTCATGGGAGGAGGGCGAGCAGTACTTC

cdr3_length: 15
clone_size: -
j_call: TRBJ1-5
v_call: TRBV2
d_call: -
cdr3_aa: CASEPDTFSNQPQHF
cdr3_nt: TGTGCCAGCGAACCGGACACCTTTAGCAATCAGCCCCAGCATTTT

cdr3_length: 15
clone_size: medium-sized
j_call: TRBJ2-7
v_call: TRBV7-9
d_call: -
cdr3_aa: CASSSQENPRYEQYF
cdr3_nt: TGTGCCAGCAGCTCCCAAGAAAACCCTCGCTACGAGCAGTACTTC

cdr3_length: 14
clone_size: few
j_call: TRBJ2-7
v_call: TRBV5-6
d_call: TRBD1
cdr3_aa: CASSLVQGAEEQYF
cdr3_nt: TGTGCCAGCAGCTTGGTACAGGGGGCGGAGGAGCAGTACTTC

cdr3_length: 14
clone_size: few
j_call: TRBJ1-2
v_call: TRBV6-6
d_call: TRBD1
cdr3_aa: CASSYTTGVGGYTF
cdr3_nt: TGTGCCAGCAGTTACACCACAGGGGTTGGTGGCTACACCTTC

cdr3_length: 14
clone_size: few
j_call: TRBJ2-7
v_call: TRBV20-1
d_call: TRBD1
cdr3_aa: CSAPPGTGGYEQYF
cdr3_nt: TGCAGTGCTCCGCCCGGGACAGGGGGCTACGAGCAGTACTTC

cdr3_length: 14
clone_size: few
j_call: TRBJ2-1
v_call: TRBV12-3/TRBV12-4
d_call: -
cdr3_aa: CASSSASSYNEQFF
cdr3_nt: TGTGCCAGCAGTTCAGCTAGCTCCTACAATGAGCAGTTCTTC

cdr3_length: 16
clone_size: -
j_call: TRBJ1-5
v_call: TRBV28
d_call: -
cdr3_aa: CASSFYTGNSNQPRHF
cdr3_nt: TGTGCCAGCAGTTTCTATACAGGGAATAGCAATCAGCCCCGGCATTTT

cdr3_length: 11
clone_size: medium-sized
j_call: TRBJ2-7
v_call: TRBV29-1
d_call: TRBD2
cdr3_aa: CSVLSGNEQYF
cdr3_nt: TGCAGCGTTCTGAGCGGGAACGAGCAGTACTTC

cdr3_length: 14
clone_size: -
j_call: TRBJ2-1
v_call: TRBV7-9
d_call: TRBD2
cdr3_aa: CASDVASGYNEQFF
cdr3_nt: TGTGCCAGCGATGTGGCTAGCGGCTACAATGAGCAGTTCTTC

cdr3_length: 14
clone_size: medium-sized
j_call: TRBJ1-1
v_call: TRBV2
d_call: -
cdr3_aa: CASGLDSQNTEAFF
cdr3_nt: TGTGCCAGCGGTTTGGACAGCCAGAACACTGAAGCTTTCTTT

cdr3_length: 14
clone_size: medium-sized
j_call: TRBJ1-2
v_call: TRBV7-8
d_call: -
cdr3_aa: CASSAQGNDYGYTF
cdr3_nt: TGTGCCAGCAGCGCACAGGGAAATGACTATGGCTACACCTTC

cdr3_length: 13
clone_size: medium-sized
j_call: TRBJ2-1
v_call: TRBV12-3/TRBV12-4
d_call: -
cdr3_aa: CASRLGRGNEQFF
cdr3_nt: TGTGCCAGCAGATTAGGACGTGGCAATGAGCAGTTCTTC

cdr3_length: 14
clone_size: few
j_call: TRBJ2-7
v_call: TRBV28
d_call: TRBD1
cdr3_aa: CASSSRDRGYEQYF
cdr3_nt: TGTGCCAGCAGTTCGCGGGACAGGGGCTACGAGCAGTACTTC

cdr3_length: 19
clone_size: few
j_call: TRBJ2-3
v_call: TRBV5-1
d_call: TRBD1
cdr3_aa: CASGPIRDRVLVPTDTQYF
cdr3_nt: TGCGCCAGCGGCCCGATCCGGGACAGGGTTCTTGTCCCTACGGATACGCAGTATTTT

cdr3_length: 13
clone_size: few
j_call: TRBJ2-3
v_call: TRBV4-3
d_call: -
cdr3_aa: CASSQARTDTQYF
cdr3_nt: TGCGCCAGCAGCCAAGCGAGGACAGATACGCAGTATTTT

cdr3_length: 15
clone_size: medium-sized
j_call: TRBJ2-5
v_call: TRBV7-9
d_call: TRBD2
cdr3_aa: CASSPGTSGQETQYF
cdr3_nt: TGTGCCAGCAGCCCCGGGACTAGCGGGCAAGAGACCCAGTACTTC

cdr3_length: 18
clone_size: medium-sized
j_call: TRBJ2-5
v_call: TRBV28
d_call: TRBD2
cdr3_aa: CASSLFASGSPYQETQYF
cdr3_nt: TGTGCCAGCAGTTTATTCGCTAGCGGGAGCCCGTACCAAGAGACCCAGTACTTC

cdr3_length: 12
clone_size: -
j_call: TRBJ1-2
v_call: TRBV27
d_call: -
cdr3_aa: CASSFRGSGYTF
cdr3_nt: TGTGCCAGCAGTTTTAGGGGGTCCGGCTACACCTTC

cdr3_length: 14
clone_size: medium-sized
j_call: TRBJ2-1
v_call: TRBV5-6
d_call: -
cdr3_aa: CASSPGAPHNEQFF
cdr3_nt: TGTGCCAGCAGCCCGGGGGCACCACACAATGAGCAGTTCTTC

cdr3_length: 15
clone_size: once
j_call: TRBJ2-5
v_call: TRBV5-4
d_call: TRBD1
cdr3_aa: CANSLGGQDQETQYF
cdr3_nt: TGTGCCAACAGCTTGGGGGGACAGGATCAAGAGACCCAGTACTTC

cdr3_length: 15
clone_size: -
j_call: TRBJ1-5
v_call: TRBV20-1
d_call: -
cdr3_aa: CSASSHGGSNQPQHF
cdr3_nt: TGCAGTGCCAGCAGTCACGGGGGGAGCAATCAGCCCCAGCATTTT

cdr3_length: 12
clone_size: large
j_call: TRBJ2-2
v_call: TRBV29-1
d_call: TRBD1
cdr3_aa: CSRQGATGELFF
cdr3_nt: TGCAGTCGACAGGGGGCTACCGGGGAGCTGTTTTTT

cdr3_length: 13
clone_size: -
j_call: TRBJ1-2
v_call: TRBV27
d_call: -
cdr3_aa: CASSFSPKNGCTF
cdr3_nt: TGTGCCAGCAGTTTTTCCCCGAAGAATGGCTGCACCTTC

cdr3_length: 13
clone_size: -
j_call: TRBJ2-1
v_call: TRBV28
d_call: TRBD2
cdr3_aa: CAWSGGIYNEQFF
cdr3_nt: TGTGCCTGGAGCGGGGGGATCTACAATGAGCAGTTCTTC

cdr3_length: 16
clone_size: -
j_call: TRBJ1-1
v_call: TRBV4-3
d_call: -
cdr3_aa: CANSQDLRRGNTEAFF
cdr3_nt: TGCGCCAACAGCCAAGATTTAAGAAGGGGAAACACTGAAGCTTTCTTT

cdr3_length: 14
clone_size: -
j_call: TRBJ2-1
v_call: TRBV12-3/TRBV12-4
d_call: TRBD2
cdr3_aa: CASRRAGAYNEQFF
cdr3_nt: TGTGCCAGCAGAAGAGCGGGAGCCTACAATGAGCAGTTCTTC

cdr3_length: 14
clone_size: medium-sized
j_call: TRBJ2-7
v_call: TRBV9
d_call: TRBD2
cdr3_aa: CASSASGTWDEQYF
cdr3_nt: TGTGCCAGCAGCGCGAGCGGGACCTGGGACGAGCAGTACTTC

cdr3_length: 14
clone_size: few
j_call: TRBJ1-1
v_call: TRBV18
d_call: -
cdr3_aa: CASSPETANTEAFF
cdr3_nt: TGTGCCAGCTCACCAGAGACGGCGAACACTGAAGCTTTCTTT

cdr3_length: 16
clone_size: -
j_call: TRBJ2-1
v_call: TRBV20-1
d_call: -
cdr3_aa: CSARDRLSVSYNEQFF
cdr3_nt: TGCAGTGCTAGAGATAGGCTTTCAGTTTCCTACAATGAGCAGTTCTTC

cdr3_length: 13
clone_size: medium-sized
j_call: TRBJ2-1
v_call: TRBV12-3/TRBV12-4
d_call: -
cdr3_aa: CASSTGPSNEQFF
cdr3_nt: TGTGCCAGCAGTACGGGACCCTCCAATGAGCAGTTCTTC

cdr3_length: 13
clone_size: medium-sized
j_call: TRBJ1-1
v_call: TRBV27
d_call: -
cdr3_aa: CASRSTATTEAFF
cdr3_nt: TGTGCCAGCAGATCAACAGCAACCACTGAAGCTTTCTTT

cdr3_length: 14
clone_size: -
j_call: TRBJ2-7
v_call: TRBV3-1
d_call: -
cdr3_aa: CASSQGDRPYEQYF
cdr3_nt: TGTGCCAGCAGCCAAGGTGACAGGCCCTACGAGCAGTACTTC